The 17 T cell receptor beta chains in this list originate from one sample, sequenced in a study of CD8 T cells in Susac syndrome (dated by TCRdb to the late 2010s). Libraries were constructed by the immunoSEQ multiplex PCR assay. RNA was extracted with the RNeasy kit and roughly 0.45 to 1 ug was reverse transcribed using random hexamers. TCRdb trimmed public reads at Q25 via fastp, called clones via MiXCR and kept in-frame beta chains. Each CDR3 protein gets just one entry, which takes the most common genes and DNA from the rows behind it. This sample has fewer than 200,000 distinct CDR3 sequences in its table, and approximately 94% of those were observed once. The biggest ten clones account for approximately 0.11% of the sample. The specimen sequenced was CD4+ T cells from PBMCs. The receptors derive from a human donor with Susac syndrome.

The chain recombines TRBV28 with TRBJ1-2; TRBD1 agrees at 7 bases. The CDR3 is made up of 15 amino acids. Germline V CDR1 and CDR2: MDHEN, SYDVKM. J gave up 3 bases and V 6 bases, and 10 bases lay outside the gene matches. Here the CDR3 reads CASSSPRQGDYGYTF. The CDR3 DNA sequence: TGTGCCAGCAGCTCCCCCCGCCAGGGGGACTATGGCTACACCTTC.

The chain employs TRBV5-6 and TRBJ2-1; a weak D match, TRBD2 (5 bases). This CDR3 comprises 14 residues. V lost 2 bases to trimming and J lost 6 bases, with 12 bases between them. In germline, CDR1 is SGHDT, CDR2 YYEEEE. CDR3 bases: TGTGCCAGCAGCTTTAATGGTGGGAGCAATGAGCAGTTCTTC. This codes for CASSFNGGSNEQFF.

The rearrangement uses TRBV5-6 and TRBJ2-1; 13 bases line up with TRBD2. With 4 bases clipped from V and 7 bases from J, the junction kept 11 bases outside the gene matches. Germline values: CDR1 SGHDT, CDR2 YYEEEE. CDR3 size: 17 residues. CDR3 bases: TGTGCCAGCAGCCCCCGACCGACTAGCGGGGGGATTAATGAGCAGTTCTTC. It is translated as CASSPRPTSGGINEQFF.

The rearrangement joins TRBV12-3 or TRBV12-4 to TRBJ2-3, with 13 bases fitting TRBD2. The CDR3 runs to 16 residues. V shed 5 bases, J shed 10 bases, and the junction held 12 bases outside the gene matches. Here the CDR3 reads CASSPPLAGGPESQYF. Here the CDR3 DNA reads TGTGCCAGCAGTCCTCCACTAGCGGGGGGGCCGGAGTCGCAGTATTTT.

The chain links TRBV6-2 or TRBV6-3 to TRBJ2-1, with 7 positions matching TRBD1. Trimming at V came to 8 bases and at J to 0 bases, leaving 4 bases not matched to a gene. CDR1 is MNHEY, CDR2 SVGEGT, per germline. The CDR3 consists of 14 residues. CDR3: CASVRGSSYNEQFF. Written as DNA, the CDR3 is TGTGCCAGCGTCAGGGGGAGCTCCTACAATGAGCAGTTCTTC.

The chain links TRBV29-1 to TRBJ2-1; no clear D gene. Germline CDR1 SQVTM, CDR2 ANQGSEA. The CDR3 totals 15 residues. V lost 0 bases and J lost 6, with 15 bases in between. CDR3 nucleotides: TGCAGCGTTGAAGATCGGGTGGAGTGGCGCAATGAGCAGTTCTTC. Encoded protein: CSVEDRVEWRNEQFF.

V gene TRBV2 combines with J gene TRBJ2-5; TRBD1 might be the D (5 bases). Germline-derived CDR1 and CDR2 are SNHLY and FYNNEI. The CDR3 consists of 14 residues. With 0 bases removed from V and 3 bases from J, the gap between germline ends came to 8 bases. CDR3 DNA sequence: TGTGCCAGCAGTGAAGCGGGGCGAAAAGAGACCCAGTACTTC. Its protein product is CASSEAGRKETQYF.

The J gene is TRBJ2-7, the V gene TRBV20-1, with D possibly TRBD2 on 5 matching bases. CDR3 length equals 13 residues. V was shortened by 0 bases and J by 0 bases, with 6 bases between the two germline ends. The germline V gene has CDR1 DFQATT and CDR2 SNEGSKA (reference sequence). CDR3 sequence (DNA): TGCAGTGCTAGAGATGAGGGCTCCTACGAGCAGTACTTC. This gives the protein CSARDEGSYEQYF.

The chain uses TRBV25-1 and TRBJ1-6; possible D gene TRBD1, 6 bases. The CDR3 is made up of 14 amino acids. With 6 bases removed from V and 9 bases from J, the gap between germline ends came to 15 bases. Germline V lookup: CDR1 MGHDK, CDR2 SYGVNS. CDR3 coding DNA: TGTGCCAGCAGCCTGACAGGAGGGAGTTCACCCCTCCACTTT. Residues: CASSLTGGSSPLHF.

This chain connects TRBV20-1 to TRBJ2-1; 7 nucleotides agree with TRBD2. CDR3 length: 15 amino acids. Germline loops: CDR1 DFQATT, CDR2 SNEGSKA (reference sequence). J lost 7 bases, V lost 0 bases, and 9 bases had no gene match. The DNA of the CDR3 is TGCAGTGCTAGAGATCCGCTCGCGGGGGTTAATGAGCAGTTCTTC. It codes for CSARDPLAGVNEQFF.

This clonotype was seen more than once but under ten times. This CDR3 is CASSLTDSQETQYF. Written as DNA, the CDR3 is TGTGCCAGCAGCTTAACGGACAGCCAAGAGACCCAGTACTTC. The V and J genes are TRBV7-3 and TRBJ2-5, with D possibly TRBD1 on 6 matching bases. The CDR3 is made up of 14 amino acids. Germline V CDR1 and CDR2: SGHTA, FQGTGA. Trimming shortened V by 0 bases and J by 1 base, and 6 bases separated the two germline ends.

The chain combines TRBV25-1 with TRBJ1-2; 8 bases fit TRBD1. The J segment lost 6 bases and the V segment lost 4 bases, leaving 7 bases of the junction unmatched. The CDR3 runs to 14 residues. Germline V gene sequence: CDR1 MGHDK, CDR2 SYGVNS. The CDR3 here is CASSGTGGKDGYTF. CDR3 bases: TGTGCCAGCAGTGGTACAGGGGGTAAAGATGGCTACACCTTC.

J is TRBJ1-1 and V is TRBV12-3 or TRBV12-4; TRBD1 might be the D (5 bases). The germline V and J ends were trimmed by 3 bases and 3 bases, with 11 bases remaining between them. The CDR3 is made up of 14 amino acids. CDR3 residues: CASSLGVGDTEAFF. DNA of the CDR3: TGTGCCAGCAGTTTGGGGGTTGGGGACACTGAAGCTTTCTTT.

V usage is TRBV2 and J usage is TRBJ1-5, with D maybe TRBD1 (5 bases). Germline V gene data show CDR1 as SNHLY and CDR2 as FYNNEI. The CDR3 runs 13 residues. V lost 7 bases and J 3 bases, leaving 10 bases between the germline ends. The DNA for the CDR3 is TGTGCCAGCATCCGACAGTTCAATCAGCCCCAGCATTTT. It is translated as CASIRQFNQPQHF.

The chain uses TRBV12-3 or TRBV12-4 and TRBJ1-5, with D hard to call. This CDR3 region has 13 residues. V lost 7 bases and J lost 7, with 14 bases in between. CDR3 sequence reads: CASTPRPGQPQHF. CDR3 DNA: TGTGCCAGCACCCCCCGGCCGGGCCAGCCCCAGCATTTT.

This rearrangement joins TRBV2 to TRBJ1-5; D not certain. From germline, CDR1 is SNHLY and CDR2 FYNNEI. Trimming removed 4 bases at V and 9 bases at J, with 10 bases between. The CDR3 loop spans 12 amino acids. CDR3 loop: CASSVRRGPQHF. The CDR3, as DNA: TGTGCCAGCAGTGTTCGCCGAGGGCCCCAGCATTTT.

This chain joins TRBV29-1 and TRBJ1-3; D is uncertain. There are 12 residues in the CDR3. Trimming cost V 7 bases and J 0 bases, with 7 bases left between them. Germline V CDR1 and CDR2: SQVTM, ANQGSEA. In DNA form, the CDR3 reads TGCAGCGCGCGGTACTCTGGAAACACCATATATTTT. Its protein is CSARYSGNTIYF.